This is a list of T cell receptor beta chains from one sample in a study of T cells in Graves' hyperthyroidism and ophthalmopathy. TCRdb ran MiXCR on the multiplex PCR reads and lists one entry per CDR3 protein. Of fewer than 900,000 distinct CDR3 sequences listed, roughly 17% are singletons. The specimen sequenced was blood. These receptor sequences come from a man aged 18 to 29 with Graves' hyperthyroidism. Each CDR3 is given with its conserved first and last residue. D genes are given only for firm matches. Clone size appears in some rows only: once, few, many, or a class for an expanded clone.

D gene,J gene,V gene,clone size,CDR3 protein,CDR3 DNA
.,TRBJ2-1,TRBV6-9,.,CASSSLGVDEQFF,TGTGCCAGCAGTTCCCTAGGAGTGGATGAGCAGTTCTTC
TRBD2,TRBJ2-7,TRBV20-1,.,CSASGRATYEQYF,TGCAGTGCTAGCGGGAGGGCAACCTACGAGCAGTACTTC
TRBD1,TRBJ2-1,TRBV27,.,CASSFWQGDLSYNEQFF,TGTGCCAGCAGTTTTTGGCAGGGGGACCTCTCCTACAATGAGCAGTTCTTC
.,TRBJ2-3,TRBV7-9,many,CASSMDSTDTQYF,TGTGCCAGCAGCATGGACAGCACAGATACGCAGTATTTT
.,TRBJ2-5,TRBV20-1,few,CSASRSNQETQYF,TGCAGTGCTAGTCGGTCGAACCAAGAGACCCAGTACTTC
.,TRBJ1-1,TRBV30,.,CAWSSAGGKSTEAFF,TGTGCCTGGAGTTCGGCCGGGGGCAAGAGCACTGAAGCTTTCTTT
.,TRBJ2-1,TRBV19,.,CTTSARVSYNEQFF,TGTACCACCTCTGCGCGGGTCTCCTACAATGAGCAGTTCTTC
TRBD1,TRBJ1-2,TRBV20-1,few,CSAREQGDYGYTF,TGCAGTGCTAGAGAACAGGGGGACTATGGCTACACCTTC
.,TRBJ1-1,TRBV4-1,.,CASSRLPMSEAFF,TGCGCCAGCAGCCGCTTACCGATGTCTGAAGCTTTCTTT
TRBD1,TRBJ2-2,TRBV20-1,.,CSARKLTGYTGELFF,TGCAGTGCTAGAAAGTTGACAGGGTACACCGGGGAGCTGTTTTTT
.,TRBJ2-1,TRBV24-1,few,CATSDPRVGINEQFF,TGTGCCACCAGTGATCCAAGAGTTGGAATCAATGAGCAGTTCTTC
TRBD2,TRBJ2-1,TRBV9,few,CASSIIAGSYNEQFF,TGTGCCAGCAGCATTATAGCGGGGTCCTACAATGAGCAGTTCTTC
TRBD1,TRBJ1-5,TRBV6-7,.,CASSKLGQGNQPQHF,TGTGCCAGCAGTAAGCTCGGACAGGGTAATCAGCCCCAGCATTTT
.,TRBJ2-3,TRBV24-1,.,CATSPGHLGLTDTQYF,TGTGCCACCAGTCCCGGACATCTAGGTTTGACAGATACGCAGTATTTT
.,TRBJ1-5,TRBV9,.,CASSAGGGYAKEPQHF,TGTGCCAGCAGCGCTGGAGGGGGGTACGCCAAAGAGCCCCAGCATTTT
.,TRBJ2-1,TRBV12-3/TRBV12-4,many,CASTPGASYNEQFF,TGTGCCAGCACGCCCGGGGCCTCCTACAATGAGCAGTTCTTC
.,TRBJ2-3,TRBV3-1,many,CASLNRGETDTQYF,TGTGCCAGCCTGAATCGCGGGGAGACGGATACGCAGTATTTT
.,TRBJ2-5,TRBV2,many,CASSRGQAQETQYF,TGTGCCAGCAGTAGAGGGCAAGCCCAAGAGACCCAGTACTTC
.,TRBJ1-2,TRBV5-5,few,CASSLGQINGYTF,TGTGCCAGCAGCTTGGGACAGATTAATGGCTACACCTTC
.,TRBJ2-3,TRBV27,many,CASSFPSQDTQYF,TGTGCCAGCAGTTTCCCGTCCCAGGATACGCAGTATTTT
.,TRBJ2-7,TRBV9,.,CASSATGTPSYEQYF,TGTGCCAGCAGCGCCACCGGGACACCCTCCTACGAGCAGTACTTC
.,TRBJ2-2,TRBV6-1,.,CASSPVGVTGELFF,TGTGCCAGCAGCCCAGTTGGCGTCACCGGGGAGCTGTTTTTT
TRBD2,TRBJ2-7,TRBV11-1,many,CASSSLLGLAGGTYEQYF,TGTGCCAGCAGCTCCCTCCTAGGACTAGCGGGAGGGACCTACGAGCAGTACTTC
.,TRBJ2-6,TRBV19,.,CASMRRLGGVSGANVLTF,TGTGCCAGTATGCGGCGACTTGGTGGCGTCTCTGGGGCCAACGTCCTGACTTTC
TRBD1,TRBJ2-1,TRBV28,many,CASSPPGQGGSYNEQFF,TGTGCCAGCAGCCCTCCCGGACAGGGCGGCTCCTACAATGAGCAGTTCTTC
.,TRBJ1-1,TRBV6-1,many,CASSSGGRAEAFF,TGTGCCAGCAGTTCCGGGGGCAGAGCTGAAGCTTTCTTT
TRBD2,TRBJ2-1,TRBV5-6,few,CASSLQRREAGNEQFF,TGTGCCAGCAGCTTGCAAAGGCGGGAGGCGGGCAATGAGCAGTTCTTC
.,TRBJ2-3,TRBV6-2/TRBV6-3,many,CASRQLARADTQYF,TGTGCCAGCAGACAGCTAGCGAGAGCAGATACGCAGTATTTT
TRBD2,TRBJ2-7,TRBV6-1,many,CASSPTTSGSSYEQYF,TGTGCCAGCAGTCCGACGACTAGCGGGAGTTCCTACGAGCAGTACTTC
.,TRBJ2-6,TRBV6-5,.,CASSYGAGGANVLTF,TGTGCCAGCAGTTACGGGGCGGGTGGGGCCAACGTCCTGACTTTC
TRBD2,TRBJ2-4,TRBV5-1,.,CASSFQRERGIQYF,TGCGCCAGCAGCTTTCAGCGGGAGAGAGGCATTCAGTACTTC
TRBD2,TRBJ2-1,TRBV6-1,.,CASSESGLAGINEQFF,TGTGCCAGCAGTGAATCGGGACTAGCGGGAATAAATGAGCAGTTCTTC
.,TRBJ1-6,TRBV20-1,few,CSARRGGLMNSPLHF,TGCAGTGCTAGGCGAGGGGGGCTTATGAATTCACCCCTCCACTTT
.,TRBJ1-5,TRBV30,many,CAWSRQGRQPQHF,TGTGCCTGGAGTCGTCAGGGGCGTCAGCCCCAGCATTTT
.,TRBJ2-7,TRBV5-1,.,CASSSGERSYEQYF,TGCGCCAGCAGCTCAGGTGAGCGTTCCTACGAGCAGTACTTC
.,TRBJ2-7,TRBV7-2,few,CASSLIPHGHYEQYF,TGTGCCAGCAGCTTAATACCTCACGGGCACTACGAGCAGTACTTC
TRBD2,TRBJ2-7,TRBV20-1,.,CSAPYQRGKYEQYF,TGCAGTGCTCCATACCAGCGGGGAAAATACGAGCAGTACTTC
.,TRBJ2-2,TRBV28,.,CASSFPGGDRNHGDTGELFF,TGTGCCAGCAGTTTCCCAGGGGGGGACAGGAACCACGGAGACACCGGGGAGCTGTTTTTT
TRBD1,TRBJ2-7,TRBV7-2,many,CASSLAAGGTYEQYF,TGTGCCAGCAGCTTAGCAGCAGGGGGCACCTACGAGCAGTACTTC
TRBD1,TRBJ2-7,TRBV19,.,CASSMRTGSYEQYF,TGTGCCAGTAGTATGCGGACAGGGTCCTACGAGCAGTACTTC
.,TRBJ1-2,TRBV10-3,few,CAISERPANGGYTF,TGTGCCATCAGTGAGCGACCGGCTAATGGAGGCTACACCTTC
.,TRBJ2-1,TRBV6-2/TRBV6-3,.,CASSFSRGHEQFF,TGTGCCAGCAGTTTCTCCAGGGGTCATGAGCAGTTCTTC
.,TRBJ1-5,TRBV12-3/TRBV12-4,.,CASSLVANQPQHF,TGTGCCAGCAGTTTAGTGGCAAATCAGCCCCAGCATTTT
TRBD2,TRBJ2-3,TRBV20-1,many,CSARDSSSGDPDTQYF,TGCAGTGCTAGAGATTCGTCTAGCGGGGATCCAGATACGCAGTATTTT
.,TRBJ2-7,TRBV28,many,CASSSLTRASYEQYF,TGTGCCAGCAGTTCGCTGACTCGAGCCTCCTACGAGCAGTACTTC
TRBD1,TRBJ1-2,TRBV18,.,CASSPQQGIRGYTF,TGTGCCAGCTCACCGCAACAGGGGATTCGTGGCTACACCTTC
.,TRBJ2-1,TRBV27,many,CASSLYGSYNEQFF,TGTGCCAGCAGTTTATACGGCAGCTACAATGAGCAGTTCTTC